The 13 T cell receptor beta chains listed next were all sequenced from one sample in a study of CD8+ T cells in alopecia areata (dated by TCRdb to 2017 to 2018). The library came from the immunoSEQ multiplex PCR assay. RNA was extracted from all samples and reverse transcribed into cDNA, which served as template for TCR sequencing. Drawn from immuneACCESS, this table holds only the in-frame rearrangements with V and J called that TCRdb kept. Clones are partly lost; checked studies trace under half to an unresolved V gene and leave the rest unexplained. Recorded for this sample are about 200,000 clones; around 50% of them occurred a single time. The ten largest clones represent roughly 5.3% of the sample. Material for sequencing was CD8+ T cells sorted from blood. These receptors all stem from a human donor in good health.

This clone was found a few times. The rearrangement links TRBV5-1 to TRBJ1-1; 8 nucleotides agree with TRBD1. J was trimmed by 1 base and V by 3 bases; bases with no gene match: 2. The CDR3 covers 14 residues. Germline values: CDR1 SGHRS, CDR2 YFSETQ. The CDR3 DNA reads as TGCGCCAGCAGCTATACAGGGGGGAACACTGAAGCTTTCTTT. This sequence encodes CASSYTGGNTEAFF. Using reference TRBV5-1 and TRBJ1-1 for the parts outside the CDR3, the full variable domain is KAGVTQTPRYLIKTRGQQVTLSCSPISGHRSVSWYQQTPGQGLQFLFEYFSETQRNKGNFPGRFSGRQFSNSRSEMNVSTLELGDSALYLCASSYTGGNTEAFFGQGTRLTVV.

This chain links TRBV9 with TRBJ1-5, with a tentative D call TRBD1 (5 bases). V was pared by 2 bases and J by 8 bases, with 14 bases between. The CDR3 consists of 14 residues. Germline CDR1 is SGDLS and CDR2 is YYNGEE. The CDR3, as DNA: TGTGCCAGCAGCGTTGCGGGGACGCCGGAGCCCCAGCATTTT. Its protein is CASSVAGTPEPQHF. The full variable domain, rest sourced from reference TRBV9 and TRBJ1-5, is DSGVTQTPKHLITATGQRVTLRCSPRSGDLSVYWYQQSLDQGLQFLIQYYNGEERAKGNILERFSAQQFPDLHSELNLSSLELGDSALYFCASSVAGTPEPQHFGDGTRLSIL.

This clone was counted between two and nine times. CDR3 in amino acids: CSVGLGGDYGYTF. In DNA, the CDR3 is TGCAGCGTAGGTCTCGGCGGGGACTATGGCTACACCTTC. V gene TRBV29-1 combines with J gene TRBJ1-2; D not resolved. CDR3 length: 13 amino acids. Trimming cost V 6 bases and J 3 bases, with 14 bases left between them. From germline, CDR1 is SQVTM and CDR2 ANQGSEA.

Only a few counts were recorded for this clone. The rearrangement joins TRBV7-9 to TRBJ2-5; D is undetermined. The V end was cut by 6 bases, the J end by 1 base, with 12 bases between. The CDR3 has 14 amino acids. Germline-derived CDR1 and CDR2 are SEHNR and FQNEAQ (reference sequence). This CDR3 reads CASRPPGLQETQYF. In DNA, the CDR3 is TGTGCCAGCAGGCCCCCGGGCCTCCAAGAGACCCAGTACTTC. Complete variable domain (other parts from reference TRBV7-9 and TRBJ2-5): DTGVSQNPRHKITKRGQNVTFRCDPISEHNRLYWYRQTLGQGPEFLTYFQNEAQLEKSRLLSDRFSAERPKGSFSTLEIQRTEQGDSAMYLCASRPPGLQETQYFGPGTRLLVL.

CDR3 nucleotides: TGTGCCAGCAGCTCTCGACGGGAAGGGATGCAACCCCTCCACTTT. This encodes CASSSRREGMQPLHF. The rearrangement links TRBV7-9 to TRBJ1-6; D is ambiguous. Germline V gene data show CDR1 as SEHNR and CDR2 as FQNEAQ (reference sequence). V dropped 4 bases and J dropped 12 bases, with 19 bases sitting between them. The CDR3 runs to 15 residues.

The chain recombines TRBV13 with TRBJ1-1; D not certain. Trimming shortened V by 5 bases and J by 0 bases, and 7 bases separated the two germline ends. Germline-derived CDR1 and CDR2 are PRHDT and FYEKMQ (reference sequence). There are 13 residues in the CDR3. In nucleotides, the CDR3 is TGTGCCAGCAGCCCGGGAATGAACACTGAAGCTTTCTTT. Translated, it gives CASSPGMNTEAFF.

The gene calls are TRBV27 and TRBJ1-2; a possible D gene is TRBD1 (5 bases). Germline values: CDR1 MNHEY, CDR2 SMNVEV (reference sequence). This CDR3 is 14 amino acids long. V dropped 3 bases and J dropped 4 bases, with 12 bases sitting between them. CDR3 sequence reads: CASSFGAGFYGYTF. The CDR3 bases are TGTGCCAGCAGTTTTGGGGCAGGATTCTATGGCTACACCTTC.

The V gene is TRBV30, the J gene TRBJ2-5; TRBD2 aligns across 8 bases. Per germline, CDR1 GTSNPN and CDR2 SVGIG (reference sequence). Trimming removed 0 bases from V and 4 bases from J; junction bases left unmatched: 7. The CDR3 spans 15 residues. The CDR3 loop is CAWSVIAGRGETQYF. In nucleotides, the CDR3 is TGTGCCTGGAGTGTAATAGCGGGGAGGGGAGAGACCCAGTACTTC.

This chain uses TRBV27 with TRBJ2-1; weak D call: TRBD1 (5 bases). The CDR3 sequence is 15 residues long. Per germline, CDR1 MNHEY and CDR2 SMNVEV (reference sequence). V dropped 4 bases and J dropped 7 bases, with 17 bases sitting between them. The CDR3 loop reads CASSSSTTGRNEQFF. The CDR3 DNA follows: TGTGCCAGCAGTTCATCCACTACAGGTCGAAATGAGCAGTTCTTC.

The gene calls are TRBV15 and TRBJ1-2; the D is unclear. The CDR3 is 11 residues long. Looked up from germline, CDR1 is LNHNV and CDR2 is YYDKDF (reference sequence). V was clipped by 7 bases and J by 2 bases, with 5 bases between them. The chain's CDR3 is CATNDNYGYTF. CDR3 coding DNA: TGTGCCACCAACGACAACTATGGCTACACCTTC. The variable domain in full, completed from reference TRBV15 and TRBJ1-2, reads DAMVIQNPRYQVTQFGKPVTLSCSQTLNHNVMYWYQQKSSQAPKLLFHYYDKDFNNEADTPDNFQSRRPNTSFCFLDIRSPGLGDTAMYLCATNDNYGYTFGSGTRLTVV.

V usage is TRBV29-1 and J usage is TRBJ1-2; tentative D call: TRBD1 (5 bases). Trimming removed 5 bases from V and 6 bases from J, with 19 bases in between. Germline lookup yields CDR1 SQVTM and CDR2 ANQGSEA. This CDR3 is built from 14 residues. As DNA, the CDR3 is TGCAGCGTTTTTGGGACGCCACGGGGAAATGGCTACACCTTC. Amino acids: CSVFGTPRGNGYTF. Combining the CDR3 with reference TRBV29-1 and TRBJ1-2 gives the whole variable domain SAVISQKPSRDICQRGTSLTIQCQVDSQVTMMFWYRQQPGQSLTLIATANQGSEATYESGFVIDKFPISRPNLTFSTLTVSNMSPEDSSIYLCSVFGTPRGNGYTFGSGTRLTVV.

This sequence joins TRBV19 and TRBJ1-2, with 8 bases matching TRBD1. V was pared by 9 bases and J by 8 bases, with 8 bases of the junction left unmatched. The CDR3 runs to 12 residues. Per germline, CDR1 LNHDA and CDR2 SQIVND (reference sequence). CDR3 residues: CASGAGGEGYTF. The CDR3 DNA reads TGTGCCAGCGGGGCAGGGGGCGAGGGCTACACCTTC.

In DNA, the CDR3 is TGTGCCAGCAGTCCCTCGGGCCTCGGCCCAGATACGCAGTATTTT. Protein sequence: CASSPSGLGPDTQYF. The V call is TRBV7-7, the J call TRBJ2-3, with unresolved D. The germline V gene encodes CDR1 SSHAT and CDR2 FNYEAQ (reference sequence). The CDR3 sequence is 15 residues long. Trimming cost V 6 bases and J 4 bases, with 17 bases left between them.